This TCR beta chain stems from a study of early T cells in non-severe SARS-CoV-2 infection. Study as a whole: Sequencing was performed on bulk RNA from unsorted whole blood, leaving chains unpaired. Study conclusions and caveats: Sequences matched to VDJdb favored anti-spike CD8 responses, while private and CD4 specificities were missed.

Individual cDNA molecules were tagged with unique molecular identifiers. TCRdb re-called the 5' RACE reads with MiXCR, one entry per CDR3 protein. Of some 91,000 distinct CDR3 sequences in the sample, about 15% were seen once. The CDR3 consists of 13 residues. Germline assignment: CDR1 SGDLS and CDR2 YYNGEE. V shed 7 bases and J shed 1 base, with 8 bases lying between them. This clonotype was picked up many times. Its antigen is undetermined. V is TRBV9 and J is TRBJ2-2, with D perhaps TRBD2 (5 bases). The sequence came from an adult who was a healthcare worker with PCR-confirmed SARS-CoV-2 infection or an uninfected control (not recorded which). Sequencing was carried out using whole blood. CDR3 sequence: CASGGVNTGELFF. As DNA, the CDR3 is TGTGCCAGCGGAGGCGTGAACACCGGGGAGCTGTTTTTT. Supplemented by reference TRBV9 and TRBJ2-2, the full variable domain reads DSGVTQTPKHLITATGQRVTLRCSPRSGDLSVYWYQQSLDQGLQFLIQYYNGEERAKGNILERFSAQQFPDLHSELNLSSLELGDSALYFCASGGVNTGELFFGEGSRLTVL.